This passage covers 29 T cell receptor beta chains from one sample sequenced in a study of Ad26.COV2.S vaccination and SARS-CoV-2 variants. Profiled with immunoSEQ multiplex PCR; TCRdb holds only in-frame clones, not every one. The sample shows about 350,000 clones, 70% to 90% of them seen only once. Treatment: around 19 received Ad26.COV2.S at low or high dose, single or two shots; roughly five received placebo; per-sample allocation not given. All samples were drawn on day 63, counting from the first vaccine or placebo injection. The specimen was peripheral blood, collected in a trial of Ad26.COV2.S vaccine versus placebo. Source of these receptors: a person between 18 and 60 years old who received the Ad26.COV2.S COVID-19 vaccine or a placebo.

V usage is TRBV18 and J usage is TRBJ2-1; 8 bases are shared with TRBD2. Trimming cost V 2 bases and J 0 bases; bases outside gene matches: 9. Per germline, CDR1 KGHSH and CDR2 LQKENI. The CDR3 runs to 18 residues. CDR3 sequence: CASSPGLLGGASYNEQFF. The CDR3 region has the DNA TGTGCCAGCTCACCAGGCCTACTCGGGGGGGCCTCCTACAATGAGCAGTTCTTC.

CDR3 residues: CAWRQPGGRSGNEQFF. The CDR3, as DNA: TGTGCCTGGAGACAGCCTGGCGGGAGGTCGGGAAATGAGCAGTTCTTC. The chain has TRBV30 and TRBJ2-1, with 8 bases fitting TRBD2. Germline V CDR1 and CDR2: GTSNPN, SVGIG (reference sequence). Trimming took 3 bases from V and 7 from J; bases not matched to a gene: 14. The CDR3 is 16 amino acids.

The gene calls are TRBV3-1 (or the pseudogene TRBV3-2) and TRBJ2-1; 10 bases line up with TRBD1. CDR1 and CDR2 from the germline V gene are LGHDT and YNNKEL (reference sequence). The CDR3 totals 15 residues. Unmatched junction bases numbered 10, after V lost 4 bases and J lost 10 bases. The chain's CDR3 is CASSPLGQGTIEQFF. Here the CDR3 DNA reads TGTGCCAGCAGCCCTTTGGGACAGGGGACCATCGAGCAGTTCTTC.

The V call is TRBV7-8, the J call TRBJ2-1, with D tentatively TRBD2 (6 bases). V lost 2 bases, J lost 8 bases, and 19 bases lay in between. This CDR3 has 16 amino acids. The germline V gene has CDR1 SGHVS and CDR2 FQNEAQ. The CDR3 here is CASSLNRLTRFDEQFF. DNA of the CDR3: TGTGCCAGCAGCTTAAATCGCTTGACTAGATTCGATGAGCAGTTCTTC.

V gene TRBV9 combines with J gene TRBJ1-4, with D uncertain. Germline lookup yields CDR1 SGDLS and CDR2 YYNGEE. The CDR3 contains 14 residues. The ends were cut back, 1 base at V and 5 bases at J, with 9 bases in the middle. In nucleotides, the CDR3 is TGTGCCAGCAGCGTATCAGAGCTAAATGAAAAACTGTTTTTT. This translates into CASSVSELNEKLFF. Filled out from reference TRBV9 and TRBJ1-4, the complete variable domain reads DSGVTQTPKHLITATGQRVTLRCSPRSGDLSVYWYQQSLDQGLQFLIQYYNGEERAKGNILERFSAQQFPDLHSELNLSSLELGDSALYFCASSVSELNEKLFFGSGTQLSVL.

The V and J genes are TRBV7-9 and TRBJ2-1, with 12 nucleotides matching TRBD1. The CDR3 is 17 residues long. CDR1 is SEHNR, CDR2 FQNEAQ, per germline (reference sequence). J gave up 7 bases and V 5 bases, and 12 bases lay outside the gene matches. The CDR3 protein is CASSPDWGQGAGNEQFF. The CDR3 DNA is TGTGCCAGCAGCCCAGACTGGGGACAGGGGGCTGGGAATGAGCAGTTCTTC.

Details on this clone: The junction differs from germline at one of its ends, possibly a read error. This chain joins TRBV7-9 and TRBJ2-2; D is undetermined. The CDR3 is made up of 12 amino acids. In germline, CDR1 is SEHNR, CDR2 FQNEAQ (reference sequence). The CDR3 DNA is TGTGCCAGCAGCGTAGCCGGCGGGGAGCTGTTTTTT. Protein: CASSVAGGELFF.

V and J are TRBV28 and TRBJ2-5, with D unclear. Trimming removed 0 bases at V and 4 bases at J, with 27 bases between. This CDR3 comprises 20 residues. The germline V gene has CDR1 MDHEN and CDR2 SYDVKM. The CDR3 loop reads CASSLCRHKDQGPIGETQYF. In DNA form, the CDR3 reads TGTGCCAGCAGTTTATGCCGACACAAAGACCAAGGACCCATAGGAGAGACCCAGTACTTC.

The rearrangement joins TRBV27 to TRBJ1-2; TRBD1 matches 7 bases. The J segment lost 4 bases and the V segment lost 6 bases, leaving 8 bases of the junction unmatched. Per the germline V gene, CDR1 is MNHEY and CDR2 is SMNVEV (reference sequence). This CDR3 comprises 14 residues. The CDR3 sequence: CASRETGMGYGYTF. The CDR3 DNA is TGTGCCAGCAGAGAGACAGGGATGGGCTATGGCTACACCTTC.

The rearrangement links TRBV5-1 to TRBJ2-5, with D perhaps TRBD2 (6 bases). Germline V gene lookup returns CDR1 SGHRS and CDR2 YFSETQ. V was cut by 4 bases and J by 2 bases, with 12 bases left in between. The CDR3 sequence is 14 residues long. CDR3 coding DNA: TGCGCCAGCAGCCCAATGGGGGGTCAAGAGACCCAGTACTTC. Residues: CASSPMGGQETQYF.

CDR3 sequence: CASSPTNEETQYF. The CDR3, as DNA: TGTGCCAGCAGCCCAACCAATGAGGAGACCCAGTACTTC. The gene calls are TRBV7-9 and TRBJ2-5; D unclear. This CDR3 contains 13 residues. The ends were cut back, 5 bases at V and 5 bases at J, with 12 bases in the middle. CDR1 SEHNR and CDR2 FQNEAQ come from the germline V gene (reference sequence).

The chain is built from TRBV6-2 or TRBV6-3 and TRBJ2-7, with 10 bases aligning to TRBD1. The CDR3 runs 15 residues. Trimming took 2 bases from V and 2 from J; bases not matched to a gene: 3. CDR1 is MNHEY, CDR2 SVGEGT, per germline. CDR3 coding DNA: TGTGCCAGCAGTTACCAGGGACAGGGGACCTACGAGCAGTACTTC. Amino acid sequence: CASSYQGQGTYEQYF.

DNA for the CDR3: TGTGCCAGCAGCTTGGCTCTCGGGGTCGGCTACACCTTC. Encoded protein: CASSLALGVGYTF. This rearrangement joins TRBV5-4 to TRBJ1-2; D remains unclear. Germline V gene sequence: CDR1 SGHNT, CDR2 YYREEE (reference sequence). V was clipped by 0 bases and J by 8 bases, with 11 bases between them. The CDR3 length is 13 residues. The complete variable domain, with remaining parts taken from reference TRBV5-4 and TRBJ1-2, reads ETGVTQSPTHLIKTRGQQVTLRCSSQSGHNTVSWYQQALGQGPQFIFQYYREEENGRGNFPPRFSGLQFPNYSSELNVNALELDDSALYLCASSLALGVGYTFGSGTRLTVV.

In regard to this clone: One junction end disagrees with the germline gene, perhaps due to a read error. The V and J genes are TRBV10-1 and TRBJ1-1; no reliable D call. Per the germline V gene, CDR1 is WNHNN and CDR2 is SYGVQD (reference sequence). The length of the CDR3 is 13 residues. CDR3 region: CASSEGFNSEAFF. The CDR3 region has the DNA TGCGCCAGCAGTGAGGGGTTCAACAGTGAAGCTTTCTTT.

V and J are TRBV20-1 and TRBJ1-1; a weak D match, TRBD1 (5 bases). CDR1 is DFQATT, CDR2 SNEGSKA, per germline (reference sequence). V shed 3 bases and J shed 5 bases, with 10 bases lying between them. The length of the CDR3 is 12 residues. CDR3 nucleotide sequence: TGCAGTGCTAGTCGGGGGGGGACTGAAGCTTTCTTT. This encodes CSASRGGTEAFF.

The gene calls are TRBV2 and TRBJ1-1; TRBD1 might be the D (5 bases). Germline assignment: CDR1 SNHLY and CDR2 FYNNEI. Trimming cost V 6 bases and J 3 bases, with 17 bases left between them. The CDR3 runs to 15 residues. The CDR3 protein is CASRERSGYYTEAFF. DNA of the CDR3: TGTGCCAGCAGGGAACGGTCAGGGTACTACACTGAAGCTTTCTTT.

The chain has TRBV9 and TRBJ2-2; 8 bases agree with TRBD2. This CDR3 has 17 amino acids. V lost 4 bases, J lost 9 bases, and 17 bases stayed unmatched. Germline values: CDR1 SGDLS, CDR2 YYNGEE. DNA of the CDR3: TGTGCCAGCAGCCCTCCCCGGGAGGGGGGGCGTGGCCGGGAGCTGTTTTTT. It specifies CASSPPREGGRGRELFF.

CDR3 DNA sequence: TGTGCCAGCAGCTGGACAGGGAATCGACAAGAGACCCAGTACTTC. Its protein is CASSWTGNRQETQYF. V gene TRBV5-4 combines with J gene TRBJ2-5; 8 positions match TRBD1. J lost 2 bases, V lost 3 bases, and 6 bases had no gene match. Germline CDR1 reads SGHNT; CDR2 reads YYREEE (reference sequence). The CDR3 length is 15 residues.

Of note for this clone: At the DNA level, this CDR3 is encoded by other sequences in the same sample as well. The rearrangement links TRBV6-2 or TRBV6-3 to TRBJ2-7; possibly TRBD1 or TRBD2 for D (6 bases each). CDR3 length equals 13 residues. Trimming shortened V by 3 bases and J by 2 bases, and 8 bases separated the two germline ends. Germline-derived CDR1 and CDR2 are MNHEY and SVGEGT. Here the CDR3 DNA reads TGTGCCAGCAGTTATAGGGGGGCCTACGAGCAGTACTTC. It specifies CASSYRGAYEQYF.

The chain recombines TRBV2 with TRBJ1-5; no definite D call. Germline V lookup: CDR1 SNHLY, CDR2 FYNNEI. V lost 1 base to trimming and J lost 5 bases, with 6 bases between them. The CDR3 sequence is 13 residues long. CDR3 bases: TGTGCCAGCAGTGAAGAAGGTCATCAGCCCCAGCATTTT. Protein sequence: CASSEEGHQPQHF.

The rearrangement links TRBV6-1 to TRBJ2-7; D call uncertain. Germline V gives CDR1 MNHNS, CDR2 SASEGT. There are 11 residues in the CDR3. Trimming left V 5 bases short and J 7 bases short, with 9 bases between. The CDR3 nucleotides read TGTGCCAGCAGTTTCCAAGTAGAGCAGTACTTC. Amino acid sequence: CASSFQVEQYF.

In DNA form, the CDR3 reads TGTGCTAGTGGGTTTGGTTCAGGGGTGGGTTATGAGCAGTTCTTC. Its protein is CASGFGSGVGYEQFF. The rearrangement joins TRBV12-5 to TRBJ2-1, with D tentatively TRBD1 (6 bases). The CDR3 runs 15 residues. Per germline, CDR1 LGHNT and CDR2 FRNRAP. Trimming took off 6 bases at V and 8 bases at J, with 20 bases between the two ends.

V and J are TRBV27 and TRBJ1-5; D ambiguous. In germline, CDR1 is MNHEY, CDR2 SMNVEV (reference sequence). CDR3 length equals 17 residues. V lost 0 bases to trimming and J lost 3 bases, with 15 bases between them. CDR3 nucleotides: TGTGCCAGCAGTTTATCGATGTCGGGCATAGACAATCAGCCCCAGCATTTT. Protein product: CASSLSMSGIDNQPQHF.

This chain links TRBV5-1 with TRBJ2-7; D is unresolved. Looked up from germline, CDR1 is SGHRS and CDR2 is YFSETQ. Deletions cut 0 bases from V and 5 bases from J, with 9 bases between. This CDR3 spans 13 amino acids. CDR3 in amino acids: CASSLGRIDEQYF. The CDR3 DNA is TGCGCCAGCAGCTTGGGTCGTATCGACGAGCAGTACTTC.

The chain has TRBV15 and TRBJ2-7, with D unresolved. Germline assignment: CDR1 LNHNV and CDR2 YYDKDF (reference sequence). V lost 0 bases, J lost 0 bases, and 9 bases lay in between. CDR3 length: 15 amino acids. This CDR3 is CATSRDSAGSYEQYF. In nucleotides, the CDR3 is TGTGCCACCAGCAGAGATTCCGCAGGCTCCTACGAGCAGTACTTC.

As for this clone: Being one base from a much bigger clone, this may be a read error. This CDR3 is also generated by other DNA sequences in the sample. J is TRBJ2-5 and V is TRBV28; no clear D gene. Germline lookup yields CDR1 MDHEN and CDR2 SYDVKM. CDR3 size: 11 residues. Trimming removed 2 bases from V and 3 bases from J, with 1 base in between. CDR3 sequence reads: CASSLEETQYF. In nucleotides, the CDR3 is TGTGCCAGCAGTTTAGAAGAGACCCAGTACTTC.

The V gene is TRBV7-2, the J gene TRBJ1-3; no firm D call. The CDR3 totals 14 residues. Trimming removed 5 bases from V and 1 base from J, with 9 bases in between. Germline CDR1 SGHTA, CDR2 FQGNSA. CDR3 residues: CASSLQKSGNTIYF. CDR3 in DNA: TGTGCCAGCAGCCTGCAGAAGTCTGGAAACACCATATATTTT.

The genes are TRBV18 and TRBJ1-4, with D unresolved. In germline, CDR1 is KGHSH, CDR2 LQKENI. V gave up 4 bases and J gave up 0 bases, with 12 bases separating them. The CDR3 has 16 residues. CDR3 DNA: TGTGCCAGCTCACTACGAGAAACATCAACTAATGAAAAACTGTTTTTT. This encodes CASSLRETSTNEKLFF.

In its sample, this clone was seen once. The chain employs TRBV10-2 and TRBJ2-7; no firm D call. V dropped 6 bases and J dropped 7 bases, with 13 bases sitting between them. CDR3 length: 12 residues. In germline, CDR1 is WSHSY, CDR2 SAAADI. The CDR3 spells CASSDDWMEQYF. The CDR3 nucleotides read TGCGCCAGCAGCGATGACTGGATGGAGCAGTACTTC.